Sequencing of this TCR beta chain was carried out in a study of blood T cell repertoires in COVID-19. Study at large: Collection of acute and convalescent COVID-19 samples took place in the United States, Italy and Spain.

Using immunoSEQ multiplex PCR, the repertoire was profiled, and TCRdb retains in-frame clones only, with some absent. The sample includes about 210,000 clones, 92% of them seen just once. Sequencing was carried out using peripheral blood. The TCR was taken from a man younger than 40 with acute or convalescent COVID-19.

Written as DNA, the CDR3 is TGTGCCAGCTCAAATCGACAGGGGGAAAACATTCAGTACTTC. As protein: CASSNRQGENIQYF. The chain uses TRBV18 and TRBJ2-4; TRBD1 agrees at 9 bases. There are 14 residues in the CDR3. The trim removed 5 bases at V and 5 bases at J, leaving 4 bases unmatched. The germline CDR1 and CDR2 sequences are KGHSH and LQKENI.